The 18 T cell receptor beta chains reported below all come from one sample, sequenced in a study of cytomegalovirus exposure and HLA in healthy donors. PCR was performed using 60 Vbeta and 13 Jbeta primers. Assay used: immunoSEQ multiplex PCR; TCRdb lists only in-frame clones, some missing. This sample yields 35,000 to 45,000 clones, of which approximately 52% are seen a single time; around 10% belongs to the top ten. The sample comprised PBMCs. The receptors were sampled from a human donor in good health.

The chain recombines TRBV7-9 with TRBJ2-7; 8 nucleotides agree with TRBD1. The CDR3 loop spans 16 amino acids. The junction had 11 bases not matched to a gene; V was cut back by 5 bases and J by 2 bases. CDR1 SEHNR and CDR2 FQNEAQ come from the germline V gene (reference sequence). CDR3 sequence (DNA): TGTGCCAGCAGCCCTACCTACCCAGGGGGCACCTACGAGCAGTACTTC. Protein product: CASSPTYPGGTYEQYF. The complete variable domain, with remaining parts taken from reference TRBV7-9 and TRBJ2-7, reads DTGVSQNPRHKITKRGQNVTFRCDPISEHNRLYWYRQTLGQGPEFLTYFQNEAQLEKSRLLSDRFSAERPKGSFSTLEIQRTEQGDSAMYLCASSPTYPGGTYEQYFGPGTRLTVT.

This clone turned up a few times. The V gene is TRBV7-3, the J gene TRBJ1-1; D gene uncertain. The germline CDR1 and CDR2 sequences are SGHTA and FQGTGA. Between the trimmed V and J ends, which lost 4 bases and 1 base, there was a span of 7 bases. The CDR3 runs to 13 residues. In DNA form, the CDR3 reads TGTGCCAGCAGCTCTAGATCGAACACTGAAGCTTTCTTT. Its translation: CASSSRSNTEAFF.

This chain connects TRBV19 to TRBJ2-7, with 9 bases aligning to TRBD1. The ends lost 6 bases at V and 8 bases at J; junction bases unmatched: 17. The CDR3 runs to 16 residues. CDR1 and CDR2 from the germline V gene are LNHDA and SQIVND (reference sequence). The DNA of the CDR3 is TGTGCCAGTAGCACAACTCCCGGGACAGGGTCCCACAAGCAGTACTTC. Translating gives CASSTTPGTGSHKQYF.

The CDR3, as DNA: TGTGCCACCAGCAGAGATCGGGACGGGGAGCTGTTTTTT. This encodes CATSRDRDGELFF. The gene calls are TRBV15 and TRBJ2-2; TRBD2 might be the D (5 bases). The CDR3 has 13 amino acids. Trimming took off 0 bases at V and 7 bases at J, with 6 bases between the two ends. Germline V lookup: CDR1 LNHNV, CDR2 YYDKDF (reference sequence). Complete variable domain (other parts from reference TRBV15 and TRBJ2-2): DAMVIQNPRYQVTQFGKPVTLSCSQTLNHNVMYWYQQKSSQAPKLLFHYYDKDFNNEADTPDNFQSRRPNTSFCFLDIRSPGLGDTAMYLCATSRDRDGELFFGEGSRLTVL.

The count of this clone is one. This chain joins TRBV5-6 and TRBJ2-7; a weak D match, TRBD1 (6 bases). Deletions cut 1 base from V and 4 bases from J, with 12 bases between. The CDR3 sequence is 14 residues long. Germline V gene data show CDR1 as SGHDT and CDR2 as YYEEEE. The CDR3 DNA follows: TGTGCCAGCAGCTTGCGGCAGGGGCGATACGAGCAGTACTTC. Its translation: CASSLRQGRYEQYF.

The J gene is TRBJ2-7, the V gene TRBV18; weak D call: TRBD2 (5 bases). CDR3 length: 13 residues. V was clipped by 1 base and J by 7 bases, with 11 bases between them. Germline CDR1 and CDR2: KGHSH and LQKENI. The CDR3 protein is CASSPQTTGEQYF. For the CDR3, the DNA is TGTGCCAGCTCACCACAGACAACGGGGGAGCAGTACTTC.

This clone was found a few times. The chain recombines TRBV10-2 with TRBJ1-6, with TRBD1 matching over 9 bases. J lost 10 bases, V lost 4 bases, and 5 bases had no gene match. The CDR3 has 14 amino acids. Germline V gene lookup returns CDR1 WSHSY and CDR2 SAAADI. CDR3 sequence reads: CASSVTGGISPLHF. Written as DNA, the CDR3 is TGCGCCAGCAGTGTGACAGGGGGGATCTCACCCCTCCACTTT.

The V call is TRBV6-6, the J call TRBJ2-4; tentatively, D is TRBD2 (5 bases). In germline, CDR1 is MNHNY, CDR2 SVGAGI (reference sequence). The V gene lost 7 bases and the J gene lost 7 bases, with 14 bases spanning the gap. The CDR3 loop spans 13 amino acids. The CDR3 sequence is CASMVGVGNIQYF. As DNA, the CDR3 is TGTGCCAGCATGGTCGGGGTTGGGAACATTCAGTACTTC.

This clone was found a few times. The V gene is TRBV5-4, the J gene TRBJ2-1; TRBD2 agrees at 12 bases. This CDR3 comprises 15 residues. CDR1 and CDR2 from the germline V gene are SGHNT and YYREEE (reference sequence). With V trimmed by 4 bases and J by 3 bases, 2 bases remained unmatched. Here the CDR3 DNA reads TGTGCCAGCAGCCTGACTAGCGGGAGCTACAATGAGCAGTTCTTC. Translation gives CASSLTSGSYNEQFF.

This clone was detected a few times. The chain uses TRBV28 and TRBJ2-7; 7 nucleotides match TRBD2. V lost 5 bases, J lost 5 bases, and 15 bases stayed unmatched. Germline lookup yields CDR1 MDHEN and CDR2 SYDVKM. The CDR3 length is 16 residues. CDR3 DNA: TGTGCCAGCAGTGCGGAGACACCAGCGGGAATGAACGAGCAGTACTTC. As protein: CASSAETPAGMNEQYF.

The chain carries TRBV19 and TRBJ2-1; a weak D match, TRBD1 (6 bases). The CDR3 is 15 residues long. V was cut by 0 bases and J by 7 bases, with 13 bases left in between. Germline assignment: CDR1 LNHDA and CDR2 SQIVND (reference sequence). The chain's CDR3 is CASSIDRNRVNEQFF. The CDR3 nucleotides are TGTGCCAGTAGTATAGATCGGAACAGGGTGAATGAGCAGTTCTTC.

CDR3: CASNEAVYEQYF. CDR3 DNA: TGTGCCAGCAATGAGGCGGTCTACGAGCAGTACTTC. The chain links TRBV6-1 to TRBJ2-7; D is unclear. The V gene's germline CDR1 is MNHNS and CDR2 SASEGT. V was clipped by 7 bases and J by 3 bases, with 10 bases between them. The length of the CDR3 is 12 residues.

This rearrangement joins TRBV11-3 to TRBJ2-5, with D possibly TRBD2 on 5 matching bases. The CDR3 extends over 16 amino acids. Trimming stripped 1 base from V and 1 base from J, with 13 bases between. Germline loops: CDR1 SGHNT, CDR2 YENEEA. The CDR3 here is CASSLGGADLQETQYF. In DNA, the CDR3 is TGTGCCAGCAGCTTAGGGGGAGCGGACCTCCAAGAGACCCAGTACTTC.

This clone has only a few counts. This sequence joins TRBV2 and TRBJ1-6, with 9 bases matching TRBD1. The CDR3 totals 14 residues. Germline V CDR1 and CDR2: SNHLY, FYNNEI. V gave up 8 bases and J gave up 10 bases; unmatched junction bases: 9. The CDR3, as DNA: TGTGCCAGCGCCGGGACAGGGAGCCGATCACCCCTCCACTTT. Encoded protein: CASAGTGSRSPLHF.

This chain uses TRBV29-1 with TRBJ2-7, with TRBD1 matching 7 bases. CDR1 is SQVTM and CDR2 is ANQGSEA in the germline V gene. Losses at the gene ends were 4 bases for V and 0 bases for J; bases not matched to a gene: 3. The CDR3 consists of 13 residues. The CDR3 DNA reads TGCAGCGTTGGTGGACAGGACTCCTACGAGCAGTACTTC. It yields the protein CSVGGQDSYEQYF.

The chain recombines TRBV4-3 with TRBJ2-1, with TRBD2 as a possible D gene (6 bases). The CDR3 is made up of 17 amino acids. The germline CDR1 and CDR2 sequences are LGHNA and YSLEER. The V end was cut by 0 bases, the J end by 4 bases, with 16 bases between. The CDR3: CASSQDRRRGEYNEQFF. In DNA form, the CDR3 reads TGCGCCAGCAGCCAAGATCGAAGGCGGGGAGAATACAATGAGCAGTTCTTC.

This clone was seen a few times. This rearrangement joins TRBV5-1 to TRBJ1-4; no clear D gene. This CDR3 has 14 residues. V was trimmed by 7 bases and J by 1 base, leaving 11 bases between them. CDR1 SGHRS and CDR2 YFSETQ come from the germline V gene. The CDR3 nucleotides are TGCGCCAGCTCGGTGGGAGGAACTAATGAAAAACTGTTTTTT. It encodes CASSVGGTNEKLFF.

This clone was detected only a few times. The V call is TRBV9, the J call TRBJ1-1; D not certain. Trimming shortened V by 1 base and J by 3 bases, and 16 bases separated the two germline ends. Germline CDR1 is SGDLS and CDR2 is YYNGEE. This CDR3 has 16 amino acids. The CDR3 sequence is CASSVTPAEGHTEAFF. DNA for the CDR3: TGTGCCAGCAGCGTAACCCCCGCGGAGGGTCACACTGAAGCTTTCTTT.